The 22 T cell receptor beta chains below all came from one sample that was sequenced in a study of T-cell reconstitution after alpha-beta-depleted transplantation in children (dated by TCRdb to 2016 to 2018). Reading the label with the study, this specimen's treatment or condition is: allogeneic hematopoietic cell transplantation with graft depleted of TCRalphabeta T cells and CD19 B cells. The library was obtained by PCR. Sequencing relied on an Illumina HiSeq 2500. TCR libraries were prepared with molecular barcoding, using unique molecular identifiers to normalize TCRbeta repertoire quantification. TCRdb reanalyzed the raw reads on its own, using fastp at Q25 for trimming and MiXCR for clone calling, and kept in-frame beta chains. Rows are unified per CDR3 protein, each entry keeping the most common DNA and genes. The sample records about 980,000 distinct CDR3 sequences, roughly 29% of which are singletons. The top ten clones comprise roughly 28% of the sample.

Here the sequenced sample was PBMCs, mostly from graft donor cells, taken 360 days after TCRalphabeta/CD19-depleted stem cell transplant. These receptors originate from a boy in the first two years of life who had a stem cell transplant for SCID, so the T cells may come from the graft donor.

J is TRBJ1-2 and V is TRBV6-1, with D perhaps TRBD1 (5 bases). Per germline, CDR1 MNHNS and CDR2 SASEGT. The CDR3 is 13 amino acids. V lost 6 bases and J 7 bases, leaving 15 bases between the germline ends. The DNA of the CDR3 is TGTGCCAGCAGCCGGGAGGGGCTAGGTGGCTACACCTTC. Protein: CASSREGLGGYTF.

The chain links TRBV25-1 to TRBJ1-1, with unresolved D. Germline V CDR1 and CDR2: MGHDK, SYGVNS. CDR3 length equals 15 residues. V lost 3 bases, J lost 1 base, and 12 bases lay in between. CDR3 sequence (DNA): TGTGCCAGCAGTGACCGCTTTGGGAAGAACACTGAAGCTTTCTTT. Its translation is CASSDRFGKNTEAFF.

This clonotype has just a few counts. The chain employs TRBV11-1 and TRBJ2-3, with TRBD2 matching over 12 bases. Germline loops: CDR1 SGHAT, CDR2 FQDESV (reference sequence). The CDR3 spans 16 residues. The V segment lost 3 bases and the J segment 2 bases; nucleotides outside the gene matches: 3. The CDR3, as DNA: TGTGCCAGCAGCTTTGGACTAGCGGGGCCCACAGATACGCAGTATTTT. This sequence encodes CASSFGLAGPTDTQYF.

The gene calls are TRBV5-1 and TRBJ2-1; 9 positions agree with TRBD1. Germline V CDR1 and CDR2: SGHRS, YFSETQ. The CDR3 sequence is 12 residues long. With 2 bases clipped from V and 16 bases from J, the junction kept 7 bases outside the gene matches. CDR3 DNA sequence: TGCGCCAGCAGCTTTCCAGGGACAGGGTACTTCTTC. It is translated as CASSFPGTGYFF. The whole variable domain, filled in from reference TRBV5-1 and TRBJ2-1, reads KAGVTQTPRYLIKTRGQQVTLSCSPISGHRSVSWYQQTPGQGLQFLFEYFSETQRNKGNFPGRFSGRQFSNSRSEMNVSTLELGDSALYLCASSFPGTGYFFGPGTRLTVL.

The J gene is TRBJ2-5, the V gene TRBV5-1, with D tentatively TRBD2 (6 bases). The germline V and J ends were trimmed by 3 bases and 5 bases, with 20 bases remaining between them. Germline V CDR1 and CDR2: SGHRS, YFSETQ. The CDR3 has 16 residues. The CDR3 DNA reads as TGCGCCAGCAGCTGGGCCCCTAGCGAGGGGCCGGAGACCCAGTACTTC. It yields the protein CASSWAPSEGPETQYF.

The chain has TRBV7-9 and TRBJ2-3, with D unresolved. Deletions cut 0 bases from V and 1 base from J, with 11 bases between. This CDR3 is built from 16 residues. Germline V gives CDR1 SEHNR, CDR2 FQNEAQ (reference sequence). CDR3 DNA sequence: TGTGCCAGCAGCTTAGCGCTATCGGAACGCACAGATACGCAGTATTTT. It is translated as CASSLALSERTDTQYF. The entire variable domain, with the rest obtained from reference TRBV7-9 and TRBJ2-3, is as follows: DTGVSQNPRHKITKRGQNVTFRCDPISEHNRLYWYRQTLGQGPEFLTYFQNEAQLEKSRLLSDRFSAERPKGSFSTLEIQRTEQGDSAMYLCASSLALSERTDTQYFGPGTRLTVL.

The rearrangement uses TRBV27 and TRBJ2-5; D is perhaps TRBD1 (5 bases). This CDR3 region has 13 residues. V was clipped by 8 bases and J by 8 bases, with 18 bases between them. Germline assignment: CDR1 MNHEY and CDR2 SMNVEV (reference sequence). The CDR3 protein is CASGHPSPVTQYF. The CDR3 DNA follows: TGTGCCAGCGGACACCCCTCCCCGGTAACCCAGTACTTC.

CDR3 loop: CASSSTGGLNTGELFF. The DNA of the CDR3 is TGCGCCAGCAGCTCGACAGGGGGCTTAAACACCGGGGAGCTGTTTTTT. V and J are TRBV5-1 and TRBJ2-2, with TRBD1 matching over 10 bases. The CDR3 has 16 residues. Germline-derived CDR1 and CDR2 are SGHRS and YFSETQ. V dropped 3 bases and J dropped 2; count of bases not matched to a gene: 4.

This chain connects TRBV19 to TRBJ2-7, with 10 bases that match TRBD1. V was pared by 6 bases and J by 3 bases, with 5 bases of the junction left unmatched. This CDR3 has 14 amino acids. Per the germline V gene, CDR1 is LNHDA and CDR2 is SQIVND (reference sequence). The CDR3 spells CASRLRDRGYEQYF. DNA of the CDR3: TGTGCCAGTAGACTCCGGGACAGGGGCTACGAGCAGTACTTC.

This clonotype was seen many times. The junction shows a germline mismatch at one end, possibly a read error. The CDR3: CASSVAGSTDTQYF. As DNA, the CDR3 is TGTGCCAGCAGTGTAGCGGGGAGCACAGATACGCAGTATTTT. The V and J genes are TRBV9 and TRBJ2-3; 8 positions match TRBD2. Germline V gene lookup returns CDR1 SGDLS and CDR2 YYNGEE. The length of the CDR3 is 14 residues.

The sample holds a few counts of this clonotype. V gene TRBV6-1 combines with J gene TRBJ1-2; D might be TRBD1 (6 bases). With 2 bases removed from V and 3 bases from J, the gap between germline ends came to 10 bases. CDR3 length equals 14 residues. Germline CDR1 MNHNS, CDR2 SASEGT. CDR3 sequence (DNA): TGTGCCAGCAGTGAATGGGGGCGCGACTATGGCTACACCTTC. Protein: CASSEWGRDYGYTF.

The rearrangement links TRBV15 to TRBJ1-1; perhaps TRBD1 as D (6 bases). There are 14 residues in the CDR3. Deletions cut 6 bases from V and 1 base from J, with 12 bases between. The germline CDR1 and CDR2 sequences are LNHNV and YYDKDF (reference sequence). CDR3 loop: CATRRTEGNTEAFF. The CDR3 DNA follows: TGTGCCACCAGGAGGACAGAGGGGAACACTGAAGCTTTCTTT.

The chain carries TRBV29-1 and TRBJ2-3, with no clear D. The CDR3 length is 12 residues. V lost 4 bases and J 3 bases, leaving 8 bases between the germline ends. Germline lookup yields CDR1 SQVTM and CDR2 ANQGSEA. The CDR3 region is CSVGWATDTQYF. For the CDR3, the DNA is TGCAGCGTTGGGTGGGCGACAGATACGCAGTATTTT.

The V gene is TRBV24-1, the J gene TRBJ2-2; 9 nucleotides agree with TRBD2. Per germline, CDR1 KGHDR and CDR2 SFDVKD. Trimming at V came to 1 base and at J to 1 base, leaving 3 bases not matched to a gene. The CDR3 contains 17 residues. CDR3 residues: CATSDFGAGGNTGELFF. As DNA, the CDR3 is TGTGCCACCAGTGATTTCGGAGCGGGGGGGAACACCGGGGAGCTGTTTTTT.

This clonotype was observed a handful of times. The rearrangement joins TRBV6-1 to TRBJ2-5, with D possibly being TRBD2 (6 bases). The CDR3 covers 15 residues. Germline V CDR1 and CDR2: MNHNS, SASEGT. V lost 1 base and J 4 bases, leaving 13 bases between the germline ends. CDR3 in amino acids: CASSEGVGGAETQYF. The CDR3 coding sequence is TGTGCCAGCAGTGAAGGAGTGGGGGGAGCAGAGACCCAGTACTTC.

This clonotype was picked up a small number of times. The chain combines TRBV9 with TRBJ2-7, with TRBD1 matching over 8 bases. The CDR3 contains 14 residues. The ends lost 5 bases at V and 2 bases at J; junction bases unmatched: 6. The germline V gene encodes CDR1 SGDLS and CDR2 YYNGEE. Here the CDR3 reads CASSATQGAYEQYF. The CDR3 DNA sequence: TGTGCCAGCAGTGCAACACAGGGGGCCTACGAGCAGTACTTC.

This clonotype was seen more than once but under ten times. The chain employs TRBV20-1 and TRBJ1-1; D unresolved. The ends were cut back, 2 bases at V and 4 bases at J, with 8 bases in the middle. The CDR3 sequence is 12 residues long. The germline CDR1 and CDR2 sequences are DFQATT and SNEGSKA (reference sequence). Here the CDR3 reads CSARQVATEAFF. CDR3 sequence (DNA): TGCAGTGCTAGACAGGTGGCCACTGAAGCTTTCTTT.

The V call is TRBV28, the J call TRBJ2-5, with 8 bases matching TRBD2. Per germline, CDR1 MDHEN and CDR2 SYDVKM. The CDR3 contains 18 residues. The ends lost 3 bases at V and 5 bases at J; junction bases unmatched: 17. CDR3 sequence: CASSFPREPGLERETQYF. The CDR3 DNA is TGTGCCAGCAGTTTCCCCAGGGAACCGGGACTAGAACGGGAGACCCAGTACTTC.

This clonotype was counted a few times. The chain combines TRBV18 with TRBJ2-5; D ambiguous. This CDR3 has 15 amino acids. Germline CDR1 reads KGHSH; CDR2 reads LQKENI. V lost 2 bases and J lost 5, with 15 bases in between. The CDR3 is CASSPYLGLEETQYF. DNA of the CDR3: TGTGCCAGCTCACCATATCTGGGCCTCGAGGAGACCCAGTACTTC.

In DNA, the CDR3 is TGCGCCAGCAGCCAAATAACTAGCGGGGGGCCGGAGACCCAGTACTTC. Protein: CASSQITSGGPETQYF. The J gene is TRBJ2-5, the V gene TRBV4-1, with 12 bases identical to TRBD2. CDR3 length equals 16 residues. Germline V CDR1 and CDR2: MGHRA, YSYEKL. V lost 2 bases, J lost 5 bases, and 6 bases stayed unmatched.

The CDR3 DNA follows: TGTGCCAGCAGCTTAGCCCGGGACAGGTGGGATGAGCAGTTCTTC. As protein: CASSLARDRWDEQFF. The V call is TRBV7-2, the J call TRBJ2-1, with 8 positions matching TRBD1. The germline V gene has CDR1 SGHTA and CDR2 FQGNSA. Losses at the gene ends were 0 bases for V and 8 bases for J; bases not matched to a gene: 6. This CDR3 has 15 amino acids.

This clonotype was found a few times. The gene calls are TRBV9 and TRBJ2-2, with 9 bases aligning to TRBD2. Germline loops: CDR1 SGDLS, CDR2 YYNGEE. The V gene end was trimmed by 4 bases and the J gene end by 5 bases; junction bases not matched to a gene: 9. The CDR3 loop spans 16 amino acids. The CDR3: CASSRLSGGTTGELFF. Written as DNA, the CDR3 is TGTGCCAGCAGCCGACTTAGCGGGGGTACGACCGGGGAGCTGTTTTTT.